The present TCR beta chain was sequenced within a study of CD8+ T cells in alopecia areata. This clone has just a few counts. Reverse transcribed after extraction, RNA yielded cDNA as the sequencing template. Only in-frame clones appear in the TCRdb table, and some are missing; sequencing was by immunoSEQ multiplex PCR. The table lists around 140,000 clones, approximately 49% of them singletons. Sequences were derived from CD4+ T cells sorted from blood, sampled at week 0. This receptor was taken from a human donor with alopecia areata.

The CDR3 nucleotides read TGTGCCAGCAGCTTAAGTGCAGGGAAGCACGGGGAGCTGTTTTTT. This encodes CASSLSAGKHGELFF. This chain uses TRBV7-3 with TRBJ2-2, with D perhaps matching TRBD1 (5 bases). Germline-derived CDR1 and CDR2 are SGHTA and FQGTGA. This CDR3 has 15 amino acids. Trimming left V 1 base short and J 7 bases short, with 13 bases between.